The 25 T cell receptor beta chains in this list originate from one sample, sequenced in a study of T cells expressing NK-cell markers. TCRdb reprocessed the 5' RACE reads and keeps a single row for each CDR3 protein, giving no DNA. The clone table shows about 150,000 distinct CDR3 sequences, with the ten largest holding approximately 35%. The sequenced sample was blood T cells: a sorted CD56 or NKG2C T cell subset, CD4+ or CD8+ T cells, or bulk PBMC T cells (not recorded which). The receptors were gathered from a woman aged 45-65 years in good health.

The chain uses TRBV20-1 and TRBJ2-5; TCRdb reports TRBD2, a call that lacks DNA to check it against. Germline lookup yields CDR1 DFQATT and CDR2 SNEGSKA (reference sequence). CDR3 length equals 15 residues. CDR3 residues: CSARSTGLAGETQYF.

This chain joins TRBV27 and TRBJ2-1; without DNA, the TCRdb call of TRBD1 cannot be checked. Germline CDR1 reads MNHEY; CDR2 reads SMNVEV (reference sequence). The length of the CDR3 is 13 residues. CDR3 sequence: CAGGGGSLNEQFF.

The chain carries TRBV6-5 and TRBJ2-1; lacking DNA, the TRBD2 call made by TCRdb goes unchecked. Germline V CDR1 and CDR2: MNHEY, SVGAGI. The CDR3 is 15 amino acids. Here the CDR3 reads CASEAGLAGYNEQFF.

The chain recombines TRBV27 with TRBJ2-4. CDR1 MNHEY and CDR2 SMNVEV come from the germline V gene (reference sequence). The CDR3 is 16 amino acids. CDR3 sequence: CASSSPTDLAKNIQYF.

This chain links TRBV4-1 with TRBJ2-2. The CDR3 spans 14 residues. From germline, CDR1 is MGHRA and CDR2 YSYEKL. The CDR3 sequence: CASSQGRATGELFF.

The chain is built from TRBV6-2 or TRBV6-3 and TRBJ2-2; TCRdb's D gene call, TRBD1, goes unchecked for lack of DNA. This CDR3 region has 15 residues. Per germline, CDR1 MNHEY and CDR2 SVGEGT. The CDR3 loop reads CATRGGGAYTGELFF.

This sequence joins TRBV5-6 and TRBJ2-7; the D call of TRBD2 rests on TCRdb alone, since no DNA is present to check it. This CDR3 is built from 14 residues. Per germline, CDR1 SGHDT and CDR2 YYEEEE. The CDR3 loop reads CASSLGQSPYEQYF.

The chain joins TRBV5-1 to TRBJ1-3. CDR1 is SGHRS and CDR2 is YFSETQ in the germline V gene. The CDR3 contains 16 residues. The chain's CDR3 is CASSSPQGLAGNTIYF.

This chain uses TRBV5-6 with TRBJ2-1; without DNA, the TCRdb call of TRBD1 cannot be checked. The CDR3 extends over 15 amino acids. Germline CDR1 is SGHDT and CDR2 is YYEEEE. This chain's CDR3 is CASITQGQGYNEQFF.

This chain links TRBV5-1 with TRBJ2-1; TCRdb selects TRBD2, and the lack of DNA leaves this call unchecked. CDR1 and CDR2 (germline): SGHRS, YFSETQ. The CDR3 loop spans 15 amino acids. CDR3 region: CASSLEAGTYNEQFF.

The genes are TRBV4-1 and TRBJ2-1; TCRdb designates TRBD2, a call that cannot be tested without DNA. Germline V gene data show CDR1 as MGHRA and CDR2 as YSYEKL. The CDR3 is 13 residues long. CDR3 loop: CASSPTSSDEQFF.

The genes are TRBV27 and TRBJ2-4. The CDR3 has 15 amino acids. The germline gives CDR1 MNHEY, CDR2 SMNVEV (reference sequence). The CDR3 here is CASSLAVSFKNIQYF.

The chain links TRBV7-9 to TRBJ2-3; TCRdb designates TRBD1, a call that cannot be tested without DNA. The CDR3 spans 14 residues. Germline V lookup: CDR1 SEHNR, CDR2 FQNEAQ (reference sequence). Here the CDR3 reads CASSLATGWDTQYF.

The chain links TRBV11-2 to TRBJ1-1. This CDR3 has 14 amino acids. Per germline, CDR1 SGHAT and CDR2 FQNNGV. This CDR3 is CASSTPDYHPYAFF.

The chain couples TRBV10-3 to TRBJ2-1; no DNA is available, so the TRBD2 call from TCRdb remains unchecked. Germline CDR1 ENHRY, CDR2 SYGVKD. This CDR3 comprises 14 residues. CDR3 sequence reads: CAISGLAGDNEQFF.

The rearrangement links TRBV7-2 to TRBJ2-3; the TRBD1 assignment by TCRdb is unverifiable without DNA. Per germline, CDR1 SGHTA and CDR2 FQGNSA. The length of the CDR3 is 12 residues. The CDR3: CASSPGTGTQYF.

The chain recombines TRBV2 with TRBJ1-5; TCRdb's D call, TRBD1, is unchecked because there is no DNA. The CDR3 is made up of 14 amino acids. Per germline, CDR1 SNHLY and CDR2 FYNNEI. This CDR3 is CASKLGQLGQPQHF. The full variable domain, its missing parts supplied by reference TRBV2 and TRBJ1-5, is EPEVTQTPSHQVTQMGQEVILRCVPISNHLYFYWYRQILGQKVEFLVSFYNNEISEKSEIFDDQFSVERPDGSNFTLKIRSTKLEDSAMYFCASKLGQLGQPQHFGDGTRLSIL.

J is TRBJ2-7 and V is TRBV5-5. The germline CDR1 and CDR2 sequences are SGHKS and YYEKEE (reference sequence). The CDR3 covers 13 residues. This CDR3 is CASIATDSYEQYF.

The rearrangement uses TRBV11-2 and TRBJ2-7; with no DNA, the TCRdb D assignment of TRBD2 cannot be verified. The CDR3 has 15 amino acids. Germline CDR1 SGHAT, CDR2 FQNNGV. The CDR3 here is CASSSPTSGNYEQYF.

The J gene is TRBJ1-1, the V gene TRBV4-1; TCRdb lists TRBD1, though no DNA is available to test this call. The CDR3 contains 15 residues. Germline loops: CDR1 MGHRA, CDR2 YSYEKL. This chain's CDR3 is CASSQVNRGHDEAFF.

The genes are TRBV20-1 and TRBJ2-2; the TRBD1 assignment by TCRdb is unverifiable without DNA. The CDR3 extends over 18 amino acids. CDR1 and CDR2 (germline): DFQATT, SNEGSKA (reference sequence). This chain's CDR3 is CSARDHGGATRNTGELFF.

V is TRBV9 and J is TRBJ1-5. The CDR3 is 13 amino acids. Germline V gene lookup returns CDR1 SGDLS and CDR2 YYNGEE. The CDR3 reads CASSVTSSQPQHF.

This chain uses TRBV27 with TRBJ2-3. Per germline, CDR1 MNHEY and CDR2 SMNVEV (reference sequence). This CDR3 is 16 amino acids long. The CDR3 here is CASSLRHLFSTDTQYF.

V usage is TRBV4-2 and J usage is TRBJ2-2; absent DNA, TCRdb's TRBD2 call cannot be checked. CDR3 length equals 16 residues. CDR1 is LGHNA and CDR2 is YNFKEQ in the germline V gene. The CDR3 here is CASSQAIAGYTGELFF.

CDR3 sequence reads: CASSFKGSEQYF. This sequence joins TRBV4-1 and TRBJ2-7. CDR1 and CDR2 from the germline V gene are MGHRA and YSYEKL. There are 12 residues in the CDR3.